This T cell receptor (beta chain) is drawn from a study of T cells after posttransplantation cyclophosphamide. Treatment was busulfan-fludarabine conditioning, a marrow graft, and cyclophosphamide on days +3 and +4. Only in-frame clones appear in the TCRdb table, and some are missing; sequencing was by immunoSEQ multiplex PCR. The sample includes about 3,800 clones, roughly 77% of them seen just once. A note on this clone: Its antigen is still unknown.

V was clipped by 4 bases and J by 5 bases, with 10 bases between them. Germline values: CDR1 SGHRS, CDR2 YFSETQ. CDR3 length: 13 residues. Regarding the study as a whole: Donor CD8+ memory clones often dominated recipient blood repertoires at later times. Tissue-infiltrating T cells from skin or gut overlapped little with blood T cells. TRB clonality was highly associated with recipient CMV seropositivity and reactivation.

This specimen consisted of PBMCs, obtained after an allogeneic stem cell transplant with post-transplant cyclophosphamide. The chain carries TRBV5-1 and TRBJ2-1; tentative D call: TRBD2 (5 bases). The source is a female patient in her fifties or sixties who received an allogeneic stem cell transplant from a related donor, was CMV-positive, and had no GVHD. These T cells may partly come from the graft donor. Here the CDR3 reads CASSRDYNNEQFF. The CDR3 nucleotides read TGCGCCAGCAGCCGTGACTATAACAATGAGCAGTTCTTC.